This TCR beta chain was sequenced in a study of T-cell memory formation after mild COVID-19. V lost 5 bases and J 6 bases, leaving 5 bases between the germline ends. This CDR3 comprises 10 residues. This clonotype has only a few counts. The antigen remains undetermined. MiXCR, run by TCRdb on the 5' RACE reads, gives a single entry per CDR3 protein. The table includes hundreds of thousands of distinct CDR3 sequences, roughly 20% detected once. Study conclusions and caveats: Later expanders leaned toward CD4+, whereas clones contracting from day 15 to 85 were balanced CD4/CD8. The study found contracting CD4+ clones mainly in CM and EM and contracting CD8+ clones in EMRA.

The chain uses TRBV12-3 or TRBV12-4 and TRBJ2-7; D unresolved. This sequence was found in an adult woman who had mild COVID-19 (a few samples of this study predate the infection). Cell type and time point are not known. The material sequenced was PBMCs or a T cell subset sorted from them (not recorded which). The CDR3 DNA follows: TGTGCCAGCAGTGGGATCGAGCAGTACTTC. Translating gives CASSGIEQYF.